Presented here are 29 T cell receptor beta chains from one specimen sequenced in a study of shared clonotypes between healthy human individuals. This table comes from immunoSEQ multiplex PCR, and its TCRdb copy is limited to in-frame clones, with some not included. The data show approximately 1.9 million clones, with 80% to 95% seen just once and about 1.7% held by the top ten. In the naive CD8 group, cells lacked CD45RO and were positively selected for CCR7, so terminally differentiated effector memory CD45RA+ cells were left out. Material for sequencing was naive CD8+ T cells from PBMCs. The receptors shown here come from a man aged 18 to 30 in good health. Some clones in this sample may be carry-over from other donors' samples.

This rearrangement joins TRBV9 to TRBJ2-2; perhaps TRBD2 as D (6 bases). The CDR3 has 14 amino acids. The germline CDR1 and CDR2 sequences are SGDLS and YYNGEE. Deletions cut 4 bases from V and 4 bases from J, with 11 bases between. The CDR3 is CASSPSGFTGELFF. The CDR3 DNA follows: TGTGCCAGCAGCCCCAGCGGGTTCACCGGGGAGCTGTTTTTT.

The CDR3 sequence is CASSQEAGSLETQYF. In nucleotides, the CDR3 is TGCGCCAGCAGCCAAGAAGCAGGGAGCTTGGAGACCCAGTACTTC. The chain carries TRBV4-1 and TRBJ2-5; the D call may be TRBD1 or TRBD2 (5 bases each). CDR1 is MGHRA, CDR2 YSYEKL, per germline. This CDR3 spans 15 amino acids. V dropped 0 bases and J dropped 5 bases, with 13 bases sitting between them.

The chain links TRBV9 to TRBJ1-1; 9 bases fit TRBD1. Trimming cost V 3 bases and J 4 bases; bases outside gene matches: 7. In germline, CDR1 is SGDLS, CDR2 YYNGEE. CDR3 size: 15 residues. CDR3 DNA: TGTGCCAGCAGCGCCTCCGGGACAGGGTCCACTGAAGCTTTCTTT. Protein sequence: CASSASGTGSTEAFF.

This clone showed up just a few times. This sequence joins TRBV19 and TRBJ1-1; perhaps TRBD1 as D (5 bases). The CDR3 covers 12 residues. Between the trimmed V and J ends, which lost 5 bases and 10 bases, there was a span of 14 bases. Germline CDR1 and CDR2: LNHDA and SQIVND (reference sequence). In nucleotides, the CDR3 is TGTGCCAGTAGTCGGGACCCGAGGAGAGCTTTCTTT. This encodes CASSRDPRRAFF.

This rearrangement joins TRBV10-3 to TRBJ2-1; no clear D. Germline CDR1 ENHRY, CDR2 SYGVKD. This CDR3 comprises 20 residues. The V end lost 2 bases, the J end lost 1 base, and 24 bases lay between the germline ends. The CDR3 sequence: CAISEVGMQAQDKSYNEQFF. DNA for the CDR3: TGTGCCATCAGTGAGGTAGGCATGCAGGCCCAAGACAAATCCTACAATGAGCAGTTCTTC.

This sequence joins TRBV27 and TRBJ2-2; TRBD1 or TRBD2 may be the D gene (5 bases each). This CDR3 contains 15 residues. V was trimmed by 7 bases and J by 5 bases, leaving 17 bases between them. Germline values: CDR1 MNHEY, CDR2 SMNVEV (reference sequence). The CDR3: CASTAGASGTGELFF. The CDR3, as DNA: TGTGCCAGCACGGCCGGGGCAAGTGGAACCGGGGAGCTGTTTTTT.

The V and J genes are TRBV25-1 and TRBJ1-3, with a possible D match to TRBD1 (5 bases). With 8 bases removed from V and 3 bases from J, the gap between germline ends came to 14 bases. The germline gives CDR1 MGHDK, CDR2 SYGVNS. The CDR3 consists of 14 residues. This CDR3 is CASRGPSSGNTIYF. The CDR3 coding sequence is TGTGCCAGCCGGGGCCCGAGCAGTGGAAACACCATATATTTT.

The rearrangement uses TRBV11-2 and TRBJ2-1; D tentatively reads TRBD1 or TRBD2 (7 bases each). There are 16 residues in the CDR3. The germline V and J ends were trimmed by 4 bases and 4 bases, with 17 bases remaining between them. Germline values: CDR1 SGHAT, CDR2 FQNNGV. In DNA form, the CDR3 reads TGTGCCAGCAGCTATTTTGACAGGGAGGGTTACAATGAGCAGTTCTTC. Translating gives CASSYFDREGYNEQFF.

The chain combines TRBV9 with TRBJ2-3; TRBD1 matches at 11 bases. Germline V gene data show CDR1 as SGDLS and CDR2 as YYNGEE. The CDR3 spans 16 residues. The V and J ends lost 4 bases and 4 bases, in that order; junction bases with no gene match: 8. As DNA, the CDR3 is TGTGCCAGCAGCCCCGGCGGGACAGGGGGTTCAGATACGCAGTATTTT. Encoded protein: CASSPGGTGGSDTQYF. The entire variable domain, with the rest obtained from reference TRBV9 and TRBJ2-3, is as follows: DSGVTQTPKHLITATGQRVTLRCSPRSGDLSVYWYQQSLDQGLQFLIQYYNGEERAKGNILERFSAQQFPDLHSELNLSSLELGDSALYFCASSPGGTGGSDTQYFGPGTRLTVL.

The J gene is TRBJ2-2, the V gene TRBV7-9; 7 positions agree with TRBD2. The V gene's germline CDR1 is SEHNR and CDR2 FQNEAQ (reference sequence). Trimming took 3 bases from V and 7 from J; bases not matched to a gene: 5. CDR3 length equals 14 residues. The CDR3 bases are TGTGCCAGCAGCTTGATCGCGGGGGTCGGGGAGCTGTTTTTT. Translating gives CASSLIAGVGELFF.

The count of this clone is one. The chain employs TRBV5-4 and TRBJ2-1; D remains unclear. Trimming pared 1 base from V and 9 bases from J, leaving 8 bases between. CDR1 SGHNT and CDR2 YYREEE come from the germline V gene (reference sequence). This CDR3 has 12 residues. This chain's CDR3 is CASSLSQTEQFF. The DNA for the CDR3 is TGTGCCAGCAGCTTGTCGCAGACTGAGCAGTTCTTC. Combining the CDR3 with reference TRBV5-4 and TRBJ2-1 gives the whole variable domain ETGVTQSPTHLIKTRGQQVTLRCSSQSGHNTVSWYQQALGQGPQFIFQYYREEENGRGNFPPRFSGLQFPNYSSELNVNALELDDSALYLCASSLSQTEQFFGPGTRLTVL.

This chain links TRBV2 with TRBJ1-1, with D perhaps matching TRBD1 (6 bases). The CDR3 covers 16 residues. Trimming removed 6 bases from V and 3 bases from J, with 20 bases in between. Per the germline V gene, CDR1 is SNHLY and CDR2 is FYNNEI. The CDR3 region is CASRVLGGGGDTEAFF. CDR3 nucleotide sequence: TGTGCCAGCAGGGTCCTCGGGGGCGGAGGAGACACTGAAGCTTTCTTT.

The rearrangement joins TRBV6-1 to TRBJ2-7; 8 nucleotides match TRBD1. The trim removed 3 bases at V and 4 bases at J, leaving 8 bases unmatched. The germline V gene has CDR1 MNHNS and CDR2 SASEGT. The CDR3 contains 15 residues. In nucleotides, the CDR3 is TGTGCCAGCAGTGATGAAGGCAGGGGGCGATACGAGCAGTACTTC. Protein product: CASSDEGRGRYEQYF.

The chain is built from TRBV15 and TRBJ2-1; no firm D call. The V end lost 0 bases, the J end lost 0 bases, and 6 bases lay between the germline ends. The V gene's germline CDR1 is LNHNV and CDR2 YYDKDF (reference sequence). This CDR3 is 15 amino acids long. CDR3 amino acids: CATSRDESSYNEQFF. The DNA of the CDR3 is TGTGCCACCAGCAGAGACGAGAGCTCCTACAATGAGCAGTTCTTC.

The rearrangement links TRBV6-5 to TRBJ1-2; D remains unclear. There are 15 residues in the CDR3. V gave up 6 bases and J gave up 3 bases, with 17 bases separating them. Germline CDR1 MNHEY, CDR2 SVGAGI. CDR3 residues: CASSQQWSGYYGYTF. DNA of the CDR3: TGTGCCAGCAGCCAACAATGGTCGGGCTACTATGGCTACACCTTC.

The chain joins TRBV7-8 to TRBJ1-1; 8 bases align to TRBD1. The CDR3 runs 15 residues. Germline loops: CDR1 SGHVS, CDR2 FQNEAQ. The V segment lost 7 bases and the J segment 6 bases; nucleotides outside the gene matches: 13. This chain's CDR3 is CASILDGQGASEAFF. The CDR3 coding sequence is TGTGCCAGCATCCTAGATGGGCAGGGGGCCTCTGAAGCTTTCTTT.

V gene TRBV7-9 combines with J gene TRBJ2-1, with 7 bases matching TRBD1. Germline CDR1 and CDR2: SEHNR and FQNEAQ (reference sequence). V trimming: 6 bases; J trimming: 10 bases; junction bases outside the gene matches: 15. CDR3 size: 15 residues. CDR3 DNA sequence: TGTGCCAGCAGTTCGAACAGGGGCACCCCCGAGGAGCAGTTCTTC. Translating it yields CASSSNRGTPEEQFF.

This chain links TRBV19 with TRBJ1-1; the D is unclear. V dropped 2 bases and J dropped 4 bases, with 11 bases sitting between them. This CDR3 spans 14 amino acids. The germline CDR1 and CDR2 sequences are LNHDA and SQIVND (reference sequence). The CDR3 region has the DNA TGTGCCAGTAGTATACTGAGATTTAGCACTGAAGCTTTCTTT. This codes for CASSILRFSTEAFF.

The chain is built from TRBV29-1 and TRBJ1-2; 8 positions match TRBD1. The CDR3 is 12 residues long. The germline V gene encodes CDR1 SQVTM and CDR2 ANQGSEA. V shed 6 bases, J shed 4 bases, and the junction held 4 bases outside the gene matches. The CDR3 region is CSVQGQAYGYTF. As DNA, the CDR3 is TGCAGCGTACAGGGACAGGCCTATGGCTACACCTTC.

The rearrangement joins TRBV13 to TRBJ2-7; tentatively, D is TRBD1 or TRBD2 (5 bases each). Germline V gene data show CDR1 as PRHDT and CDR2 as FYEKMQ (reference sequence). V was pared by 5 bases and J by 3 bases, with 14 bases between. The CDR3 length is 14 residues. The CDR3 DNA reads TGTGCCAGCAGCGCCGCCGGGGCCCACTACGAGCAGTACTTC. It yields the protein CASSAAGAHYEQYF.

The chain carries TRBV4-1 and TRBJ1-1, with D uncertain. Trimming took off 0 bases at V and 4 bases at J, with 12 bases between the two ends. Per the germline V gene, CDR1 is MGHRA and CDR2 is YSYEKL. The CDR3 length is 15 residues. The CDR3 coding sequence is TGCGCCAGCAGCCAAGAGATACGTTGGAGCACTGAAGCTTTCTTT. It yields the protein CASSQEIRWSTEAFF.

The V gene is TRBV27, the J gene TRBJ2-3; TRBD2 is a possible D gene (6 bases). V gave up 10 bases and J gave up 1 base, with 12 bases separating them. CDR3 length: 13 amino acids. Germline loops: CDR1 MNHEY, CDR2 SMNVEV (reference sequence). The chain's CDR3 is CATLWEGTDTQYF. In nucleotides, the CDR3 is TGTGCCACCCTGTGGGAGGGCACAGATACGCAGTATTTT.

This clone was seen a few times. The chain joins TRBV21-1 to TRBJ1-4. TRBV21-1 is a recognized pseudogene. This CDR3 region has 15 residues. CDR3 coding DNA: TGTGCCAGCAGCGAAGAGCGTGTAGGTAATGAAAAACTGTTTTTT. The encoded protein is CASSEERVGNEKLFF.

The rearrangement uses TRBV7-6 and TRBJ2-3; weak D call: TRBD1 (6 bases). The CDR3 has 17 residues. The V gene lost 3 bases and the J gene lost 2 bases, with 18 bases spanning the gap. Germline V gene data show CDR1 as SGHVS and CDR2 as FNYEAQ. CDR3 protein: CASSFGVTGHNTDTQYF. The CDR3 nucleotides read TGTGCCAGCAGCTTTGGGGTCACGGGACACAACACAGATACGCAGTATTTT.

This sequence joins TRBV4-2 and TRBJ2-7; 8 bases agree with TRBD1. The CDR3 is 15 residues long. Germline-derived CDR1 and CDR2 are LGHNA and YNFKEQ. Losses at the gene ends were 3 bases for V and 4 bases for J; bases not matched to a gene: 8. CDR3 loop: CASSQNRDRQYEQYF. CDR3 bases: TGTGCCAGCAGCCAGAACCGGGACAGGCAGTACGAGCAGTACTTC.

This rearrangement joins TRBV27 to TRBJ2-1; 7 bases match TRBD2. V lost 5 bases and J lost 0; bases outside the gene matches: 7. The CDR3 sequence is 16 residues long. The germline V gene has CDR1 MNHEY and CDR2 SMNVEV (reference sequence). Written as DNA, the CDR3 is TGTGCCAGCAGTCCCCGGGAGGCCAGCTCCTACAATGAGCAGTTCTTC. Its protein is CASSPREASSYNEQFF.

The chain combines TRBV7-6 with TRBJ2-3, with 7 bases lining up with TRBD2. The J segment lost 4 bases and the V segment lost 5 bases, leaving 9 bases of the junction unmatched. Germline V lookup: CDR1 SGHVS, CDR2 FNYEAQ. This CDR3 region has 15 residues. CDR3 nucleotides: TGTGCCAGCAGCCCAGGCGGCGGGAGTGCAGATACGCAGTATTTT. Protein sequence: CASSPGGGSADTQYF. Full variable domain (remainder filled in from reference TRBV7-6 and TRBJ2-3): GAGVSQSPRYKVTKRGQDVALRCDPISGHVSLYWYRQALGQGPEFLTYFNYEAQQDKSGLPNDRFSAERPEGSISTLTIQRTEQRDSAMYRCASSPGGGSADTQYFGPGTRLTVL.

The chain combines TRBV9 with TRBJ2-1; 8 bases match TRBD2. This CDR3 has 17 amino acids. V was pared by 0 bases and J by 7 bases, with 12 bases of the junction left unmatched. Germline V gene lookup returns CDR1 SGDLS and CDR2 YYNGEE. CDR3 protein: CASSVVAFGLAGNEQFF. The CDR3, as DNA: TGTGCCAGCAGCGTAGTCGCGTTTGGCCTAGCGGGTAATGAGCAGTTCTTC. Together with reference TRBV9 and TRBJ2-1, the CDR3 gives the full variable domain: DSGVTQTPKHLITATGQRVTLRCSPRSGDLSVYWYQQSLDQGLQFLIQYYNGEERAKGNILERFSAQQFPDLHSELNLSSLELGDSALYFCASSVVAFGLAGNEQFFGPGTRLTVL.

This chain joins TRBV7-2 and TRBJ1-5, with TRBD1 identical over 10 bases. The length of the CDR3 is 18 residues. With 5 bases clipped from V and 0 bases from J, the junction kept 10 bases outside the gene matches. In germline, CDR1 is SGHTA, CDR2 FQGNSA. The CDR3 DNA reads TGTGCCAGCAGCAAGACCGGGACAGGGGTTTATAGCAATCAGCCCCAGCATTTT. It specifies CASSKTGTGVYSNQPQHF.